Shown below are 23 T cell receptor beta chains from a single sample sequenced in a study of T cells after yellow fever vaccination. MiXCR, run by TCRdb on the 5' RACE reads, gives a single entry per CDR3 protein. The sample shows 300,000 or so distinct CDR3 sequences, roughly 4.3% of them seen only once. This material consisted of PBMCs, taken 5 days after the yellow fever booster vaccination. Receptors originate from a man aged 18 to 29 who received the YFV17D yellow fever vaccine.

The table lists this clonotype with a few counts. The chain employs TRBV12-3 or TRBV12-4 and TRBJ2-1, with 7 positions matching TRBD2. This CDR3 has 15 residues. The V gene end was trimmed by 1 base and the J gene end by 7 bases; junction bases not matched to a gene: 7. The CDR3 is CASSLDQRGGNEQFF. CDR3 in DNA: TGTGCCAGCAGTTTAGACCAGCGGGGTGGGAATGAGCAGTTCTTC.

In this sample, this clonotype turned up a few times. The chain links TRBV7-2 to TRBJ2-3, with a tentative D call TRBD2 (5 bases). This CDR3 is 14 amino acids long. Trimming removed 1 base from V and 3 bases from J, with 8 bases in between. Germline V gives CDR1 SGHTA, CDR2 FQGNSA. The CDR3 protein is CASSLEPGTDTQYF. As DNA, the CDR3 is TGTGCCAGCAGCTTAGAACCGGGGACAGATACGCAGTATTTT.

The chain links TRBV28 to TRBJ2-3; D assignment may be TRBD1 or TRBD2 (6 bases each). This CDR3 has 18 residues. V shed 3 bases and J shed 2 bases, with 21 bases lying between them. Per the germline V gene, CDR1 is MDHEN and CDR2 is SYDVKM. The CDR3 DNA reads TGTGCCAGCAGTTTGGGGGGCTGGGGCGAAAATCCCACAGATACGCAGTATTTT. It specifies CASSLGGWGENPTDTQYF.

This sequence joins TRBV7-2 and TRBJ1-1; TRBD1 agrees at 7 bases. Per the germline V gene, CDR1 is SGHTA and CDR2 is FQGNSA. V shed 1 base, J shed 3 bases, and the junction held 11 bases outside the gene matches. This CDR3 has 17 amino acids. The CDR3 DNA sequence: TGTGCCAGCAGCTTAGGAATGACCAGGGGGGTAGACACTGAAGCTTTCTTT. It translates to CASSLGMTRGVDTEAFF.

This clonotype was seen at least ten times. V is TRBV7-2 and J is TRBJ1-6; 7 bases agree with TRBD1. With 4 bases clipped from V and 10 bases from J, the junction kept 13 bases outside the gene matches. The CDR3 covers 16 residues. CDR1 is SGHTA, CDR2 FQGNSA, per germline. CDR3 DNA sequence: TGTGCCAGCAGCTCGACAGGGACCCGGCGGTTGTCACCCCTCCACTTT. It yields the protein CASSSTGTRRLSPLHF.

This clonotype was found many times. The rearrangement links TRBV12-3 or TRBV12-4 to TRBJ1-2; 8 nucleotides match TRBD1. The junction had 17 bases not matched to a gene; V was cut back by 6 bases and J by 2 bases. The CDR3 runs to 18 residues. CDR3 nucleotides: TGTGCCAGCAGCCCCCTAATAGTGGACAGGGCCGGAAACTATGGCTACACCTTC. It codes for CASSPLIVDRAGNYGYTF.

The CDR3 loop reads CASSVTSGGHTDTQYF. The CDR3 DNA reads TGTGCCAGCAGCGTGACTAGCGGGGGACACACAGATACGCAGTATTTT. The chain combines TRBV9 with TRBJ2-3; TRBD2 matches 12 bases. Germline CDR1 is SGDLS and CDR2 is YYNGEE. The CDR3 has 16 residues. V lost 2 bases and J lost 2; bases outside the gene matches: 3.

This clonotype occurred a few times. The V call is TRBV5-4, the J call TRBJ2-7; the D is unclear. Trimming left V 4 bases short and J 3 bases short, with 11 bases between. CDR1 SGHNT and CDR2 YYREEE come from the germline V gene (reference sequence). This CDR3 is built from 13 residues. CDR3 coding DNA: TGTGCCAGCAGCGCCGGACCATTCTACGAGCAGTACTTC. This codes for CASSAGPFYEQYF.

This clonotype has just a few counts. J is TRBJ2-3 and V is TRBV5-8, with D possibly matching TRBD2 (6 bases). Germline CDR1 reads SGHTS; CDR2 reads YDEGEE. V lost 0 bases to trimming and J lost 2 bases, with 7 bases between them. This CDR3 is 14 amino acids long. In DNA, the CDR3 is TGTGCCAGCAGCTTGGGGGACTTCACAGATACGCAGTATTTT. This codes for CASSLGDFTDTQYF. Drawing the rest from reference TRBV5-8 and TRBJ2-3, the complete variable domain is EAGVTQSPTHLIKTRGQQATLRCSPISGHTSVYWYQQALGLGLQFLLWYDEGEERNRGNFPPRFSGRQFPNYSSELNVNALELEDSALYLCASSLGDFTDTQYFGPGTRLTVL.

This clonotype was detected only a few times. The rearrangement joins TRBV5-6 to TRBJ1-6, with D possibly being TRBD1 (5 bases). The length of the CDR3 is 16 residues. Germline V gene sequence: CDR1 SGHDT, CDR2 YYEEEE. V was pared by 3 bases and J by 8 bases, with 18 bases between. CDR3 residues: CASSSRRVGVDSPLHF. The CDR3 DNA reads TGTGCCAGCAGCTCCCGGCGGGTAGGGGTTGATTCACCCCTCCACTTT. The full variable domain, completed using reference TRBV5-6 and TRBJ1-6, is DAGVTQSPTHLIKTRGQQVTLRCSPKSGHDTVSWYQQALGQGPQFIFQYYEEEERQRGNFPDRFSGHQFPNYSSELNVNALLLGDSALYLCASSSRRVGVDSPLHFGNGTRLTVT.

This clonotype was found a few times. The chain employs TRBV29-1 and TRBJ1-1, with 8 bases lining up with TRBD1. Germline V gene data show CDR1 as SQVTM and CDR2 as ANQGSEA. V was clipped by 6 bases and J by 8 bases; unmatched bases: 8. The CDR3 extends over 12 amino acids. The CDR3, as DNA: TGCAGCGTGGACAGGGAGAGTTCGGAAGCTTTCTTT. This gives the protein CSVDRESSEAFF.

The chain recombines TRBV3-1 with TRBJ2-1; D uncertain. Trimming took 0 bases from V and 4 from J, leaving 10 bases between them. The germline gives CDR1 LGHDT, CDR2 YNNKEL (reference sequence). The CDR3 sequence is 15 residues long. The CDR3 reads CASSQDSANYNEQFF. CDR3 coding DNA: TGTGCCAGCAGCCAAGATAGTGCAAATTACAATGAGCAGTTCTTC.

V is TRBV7-2 and J is TRBJ2-1; 8 nucleotides align to TRBD2. V dropped 1 base and J dropped 9; count of bases not matched to a gene: 8. This CDR3 comprises 15 residues. Germline loops: CDR1 SGHTA, CDR2 FQGNSA. The CDR3 loop is CASSLGSGGQGEQFF. In DNA, the CDR3 is TGTGCCAGCAGCTTAGGATCGGGGGGGCAGGGTGAGCAGTTCTTC.

This clonotype was observed many times. This rearrangement joins TRBV7-6 to TRBJ2-2, with TRBD2 identical over 7 bases. V lost 5 bases and J lost 9; bases outside the gene matches: 12. Germline CDR1 and CDR2: SGHVS and FNYEAQ. The CDR3 consists of 15 residues. The CDR3 protein is CASSPAGGSRWELFF. The CDR3 DNA reads as TGTGCCAGCAGCCCCGCCGGCGGGAGCCGTTGGGAGCTGTTTTTT.

This clonotype was seen repeatedly, ten times or more. The chain carries TRBV19 and TRBJ1-1; D is possibly TRBD1 (5 bases). The CDR3 covers 16 residues. V lost 8 bases, J lost 1 base, and 20 bases lay in between. The germline gives CDR1 LNHDA, CDR2 SQIVND (reference sequence). In nucleotides, the CDR3 is TGTGCCAGTCTAAACTTTGCAGGGTTGGGGAACACTGAAGCTTTCTTT. This translates into CASLNFAGLGNTEAFF.

This clonotype occurred a few times. Here the CDR3 reads CASSQEITPANYGYTF. Here the CDR3 DNA reads TGCGCCAGCAGCCAAGAGATTACCCCGGCAAACTATGGCTACACCTTC. V usage is TRBV4-1 and J usage is TRBJ1-2; D unresolved. Trimming removed 0 bases from V and 2 bases from J, with 13 bases in between. The V gene's germline CDR1 is MGHRA and CDR2 YSYEKL. The CDR3 spans 16 residues.

The CDR3 DNA reads as TGTGCCAGCAGGAGTAGAACCTTTAGCACAGATACGCAGTATTTT. Its protein product is CASRSRTFSTDTQYF. The chain is built from TRBV25-1 and TRBJ2-3; no clear D. CDR3 length equals 15 residues. V was pared by 6 bases and J by 0 bases, with 13 bases between. CDR1 and CDR2 (germline): MGHDK, SYGVNS.

This clonotype was detected ten times or more. This chain joins TRBV5-1 and TRBJ2-2; 7 bases fit TRBD2. This CDR3 is built from 14 residues. Germline CDR1 SGHRS, CDR2 YFSETQ. Unmatched junction bases numbered 2, after V lost 0 bases and J lost 6 bases. The CDR3 DNA sequence: TGCGCCAGCAGCTTGGAGGGAGGGGCCGGGGAGCTGTTTTTT. Its protein is CASSLEGGAGELFF.

CDR3 loop: CASSATSRGTDTQYF. The CDR3 DNA follows: TGTGCCAGCAGTGCGACTAGCCGTGGGACAGATACGCAGTATTTT. The chain combines TRBV2 with TRBJ2-3; 7 bases agree with TRBD2. The junction had 7 bases not matched to a gene; V was cut back by 4 bases and J by 3 bases. CDR1 and CDR2 from the germline V gene are SNHLY and FYNNEI. CDR3 size: 15 residues.

This clonotype was detected a few times. The chain links TRBV10-3 to TRBJ2-3, with D possibly being TRBD2 (6 bases). The CDR3 has 15 amino acids. V gave up 2 bases and J gave up 3 bases, with 12 bases separating them. The germline gives CDR1 ENHRY, CDR2 SYGVKD. The CDR3 DNA sequence: TGTGCCATCAGTGAGGGGATAGCGGTAACAGATACGCAGTATTTT. It is translated as CAISEGIAVTDTQYF.

This clonotype was picked up many times. The rearrangement links TRBV20-1 to TRBJ2-5; perhaps D is TRBD1 or TRBD2 (5 bases each). CDR1 is DFQATT, CDR2 SNEGSKA, per germline (reference sequence). The CDR3 has 13 amino acids. Trimming took off 3 bases at V and 5 bases at J, with 13 bases between the two ends. The CDR3, as DNA: TGCAGTGCTAGTTATGACAGCGGTGAGACCCAGTACTTC. Its translation is CSASYDSGETQYF.

Ten or more counts support this clonotype. The CDR3 spells CASSELGNTEAFF. CDR3 nucleotides: TGTGCCAGCAGTGAACTAGGGAACACTGAAGCTTTCTTT. The genes are TRBV2 and TRBJ1-1, with unresolved D. Trimming removed 2 bases at V and 1 base at J, with 5 bases between. In germline, CDR1 is SNHLY, CDR2 FYNNEI. CDR3 length: 13 amino acids.

The chain has TRBV4-2 and TRBJ2-6; a weak D match, TRBD2 (6 bases). The germline V and J ends were trimmed by 3 bases and 1 base, with 16 bases remaining between them. In germline, CDR1 is LGHNA, CDR2 YNFKEQ. The CDR3 contains 18 residues. The CDR3 sequence: CASSQTVQAGSGANVLTF. As DNA, the CDR3 is TGTGCCAGCAGCCAGACTGTGCAGGCGGGATCTGGGGCCAACGTCCTGACTTTC.